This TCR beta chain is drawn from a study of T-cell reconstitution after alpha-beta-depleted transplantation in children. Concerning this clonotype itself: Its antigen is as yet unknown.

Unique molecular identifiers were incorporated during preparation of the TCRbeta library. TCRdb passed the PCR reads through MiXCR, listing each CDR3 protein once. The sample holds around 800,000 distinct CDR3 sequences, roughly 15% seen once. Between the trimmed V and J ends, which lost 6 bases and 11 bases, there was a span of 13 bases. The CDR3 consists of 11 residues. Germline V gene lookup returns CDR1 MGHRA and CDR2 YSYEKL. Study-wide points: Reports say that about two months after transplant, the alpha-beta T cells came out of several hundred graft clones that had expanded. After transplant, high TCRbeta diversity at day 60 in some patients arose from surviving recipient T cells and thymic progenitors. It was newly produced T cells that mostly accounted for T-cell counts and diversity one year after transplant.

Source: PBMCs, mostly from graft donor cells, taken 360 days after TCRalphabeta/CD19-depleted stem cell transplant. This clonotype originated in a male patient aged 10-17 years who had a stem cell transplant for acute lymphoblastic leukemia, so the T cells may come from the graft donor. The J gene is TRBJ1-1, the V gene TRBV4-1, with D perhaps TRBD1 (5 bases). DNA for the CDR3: TGCGCCAGCAGTCCAGGGCCCCGGGCTTTCTTT. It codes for CASSPGPRAFF.